The subject of this entry is one T cell receptor (beta chain). These data originate in a study of control samples from healthy donors and cancer patients. The CDR3 is 14 amino acids. Germline CDR1 SGHVS, CDR2 FQNEAQ. The junction had 5 bases not matched to a gene; V was cut back by 4 bases and J by 6 bases. Data came from immunoSEQ multiplex PCR; TCRdb stores just in-frame clones and leaves some out. This repertoire shows 100,000 to 150,000 clones, around 94% found once; its top ten account for 0.5% to 0.7%. The specimen sequenced was PBMCs. This TCR was recovered from a man aged 80 or over with head and neck cancer. The chain combines TRBV7-8 with TRBJ2-1; 8 positions agree with TRBD2. The CDR3 protein is CASSSGLVGNEQFF. In DNA form, the CDR3 reads TGTGCCAGCAGCTCGGGACTAGTCGGCAATGAGCAGTTCTTC.